The 6 T cell receptor beta chains listed next were all sequenced from one sample in a study of T-cell reconstitution after alpha-beta-depleted transplantation in children. For TCRbeta, the library was prepared with unique molecular identifiers. TCRdb independently ran MiXCR on the PCR reads; one entry per CDR3 protein. The sample holds 170,000 or so distinct CDR3 sequences, over 5.5% seen once. The sequencing here drew on PBMCs from the stem cell graft donor, taken from the stem cell graft. These receptors all stem from a human donor who donated a stem cell graft to a child with Wiskott-Aldrich syndrome.

This clonotype was recorded at least ten times. The chain has TRBV2 and TRBJ1-4, with TRBD1 as a possible D gene (6 bases). Trimming took 6 bases from V and 6 from J, leaving 8 bases between them. In germline, CDR1 is SNHLY, CDR2 FYNNEI. The CDR3 covers 12 residues. The CDR3 DNA is TGTGCCAGCAGAAGACAGGATGAAAAACTGTTTTTT. It specifies CASRRQDEKLFF.

The chain carries TRBV4-2 and TRBJ2-1; 8 nucleotides match TRBD2. The CDR3 is made up of 16 amino acids. The germline gives CDR1 LGHNA, CDR2 YNFKEQ. V lost 4 bases, J lost 5 bases, and 10 bases stayed unmatched. In nucleotides, the CDR3 is TGTGCCAGCAGCCGCGTAGAACTAGCGGTCCACAATGAGCAGTTCTTC. Translated, it gives CASSRVELAVHNEQFF.

J is TRBJ2-3 and V is TRBV5-1; 13 bases fit TRBD2. V was pared by 3 bases and J by 0 bases, with 4 bases of the junction left unmatched. This CDR3 region has 17 residues. Germline lookup yields CDR1 SGHRS and CDR2 YFSETQ. CDR3 coding DNA: TGCGCCAGCAGCTCGGGACTAGCGGGATATAGCACAGATACGCAGTATTTT. Translation gives CASSSGLAGYSTDTQYF. Looking up the rest from reference TRBV5-1 and TRBJ2-3 gives the full variable domain: KAGVTQTPRYLIKTRGQQVTLSCSPISGHRSVSWYQQTPGQGLQFLFEYFSETQRNKGNFPGRFSGRQFSNSRSEMNVSTLELGDSALYLCASSSGLAGYSTDTQYFGPGTRLTVL.

In its sample, this clonotype was seen many times. V and J are TRBV7-9 and TRBJ2-1, with D perhaps matching TRBD2 (5 bases). Trimming cost V 5 bases and J 0 bases, with 17 bases left between them. The CDR3 is made up of 17 amino acids. Germline V lookup: CDR1 SEHNR, CDR2 FQNEAQ (reference sequence). CDR3 protein: CASSHPIASSSYNEQFF. The CDR3, as DNA: TGTGCCAGCAGCCACCCAATAGCGAGTAGCTCCTACAATGAGCAGTTCTTC.

This clonotype was counted ten times or more. The chain joins TRBV29-1 to TRBJ1-2; possibly TRBD1 for D (6 bases). Germline V gene data show CDR1 as SQVTM and CDR2 as ANQGSEA. The length of the CDR3 is 13 residues. V lost 4 bases, J lost 2 bases, and 11 bases lay in between. The CDR3: CSVAGTSNYGYTF. The CDR3, as DNA: TGCAGCGTTGCCGGGACATCGAACTATGGCTACACCTTC.

This clonotype has a count of ten or more. This rearrangement joins TRBV27 to TRBJ2-2; no firm D call. Trimming stripped 3 bases from V and 5 bases from J, with 7 bases between. This CDR3 is built from 13 residues. Germline CDR1 reads MNHEY; CDR2 reads SMNVEV (reference sequence). The CDR3 DNA sequence: TGTGCCAGCAGTTTCTCCGTGACCGGGGAGCTGTTTTTT. It is translated as CASSFSVTGELFF.